Shown below are 30 T cell receptor beta chains from a single sample sequenced in a study of radiation and T cells in renal cell carcinoma. Time point noted: blood 2 weeks post-SBRT. The treatment: 15 Gy SBRT to primary tumor, nephrectomy 4 weeks later. The table came from immunoSEQ multiplex PCR; TCRdb's copy has only in-frame clones and leaves some out. The sample yields about 130,000 clones, 88% seen once. Sequences were derived from blood, sampled from a patient whose treatment included radiotherapy and nephrectomy. All receptors derive from a woman aged 70 to 79 with renal cell carcinoma.

Only one count was recorded for this clone. The rearrangement links TRBV5-6 to TRBJ1-5; D is uncertain. CDR1 is SGHDT, CDR2 YYEEEE, per germline. There are 14 residues in the CDR3. The V and J ends lost 2 bases and 3 bases respectively, with 9 bases between them. CDR3 nucleotide sequence: TGTGCCAGCAGCTTAGGAGGGTACAATCAGCCCCAGCATTTT. The encoded protein is CASSLGGYNQPQHF.

Remarks on this clone: Other nucleotide sequences in the sample specify the same CDR3. The rearrangement uses TRBV2 and TRBJ1-3; 7 bases agree with TRBD1. The CDR3 covers 13 residues. The germline V gene encodes CDR1 SNHLY and CDR2 FYNNEI. Unmatched junction bases numbered 3, after V lost 6 bases and J lost 4 bases. CDR3 coding DNA: TGTGCCAGCAGGACAGGGACGGGAAACACCATATATTTT. Its translation: CASRTGTGNTIYF.

V usage is TRBV19 and J usage is TRBJ1-1, with D possibly being TRBD1 (5 bases). CDR1 is LNHDA, CDR2 SQIVND, per germline (reference sequence). V lost 5 bases and J lost 1, with 11 bases in between. The CDR3 spans 14 residues. CDR3 in amino acids: CASSSRGQNTEAFF. The CDR3 DNA follows: TGTGCCAGTAGTTCGCGAGGACAGAACACTGAAGCTTTCTTT.

This clone was detected a few times. The V and J genes are TRBV29-1 and TRBJ1-1; tentative D call: TRBD1 (5 bases). This CDR3 spans 12 amino acids. Trimming cost V 8 bases and J 3 bases, with 13 bases left between them. Germline lookup yields CDR1 SQVTM and CDR2 ANQGSEA. The CDR3 sequence: CSTHQGDTEAFF. Written as DNA, the CDR3 is TGCAGCACACACCAAGGGGACACTGAAGCTTTCTTT.

Of note for this clone: Other DNA sequences of this sample code for an identical CDR3. The chain carries TRBV6-5 and TRBJ1-1; no clear D. The CDR3 spans 13 residues. The V gene's germline CDR1 is MNHEY and CDR2 SVGAGI. Trimming pared 3 bases from V and 1 base from J, leaving 6 bases between. The DNA for the CDR3 is TGTGCCAGCAGTTATAAAGGGAACACTGAAGCTTTCTTT. Translated: CASSYKGNTEAFF.

The V call is TRBV27, the J call TRBJ2-3; no definite D call. Germline assignment: CDR1 MNHEY and CDR2 SMNVEV (reference sequence). V was trimmed by 8 bases and J by 3 bases, leaving 18 bases between them. The CDR3 is made up of 15 amino acids. As DNA, the CDR3 is TGTGCCAGCGGCTACCGGGCTCAGGCGACAGATACGCAGTATTTT. The encoded protein is CASGYRAQATDTQYF.

This chain joins TRBV29-1 and TRBJ1-4; D is unclear. Germline CDR1 is SQVTM and CDR2 is ANQGSEA. The germline V and J ends were trimmed by 4 bases and 4 bases, with 4 bases remaining between them. The CDR3 extends over 11 amino acids. DNA of the CDR3: TGCAGCGTTGGGAATAATGAAAAACTGTTTTTT. Protein sequence: CSVGNNEKLFF.

This chain joins TRBV28 and TRBJ1-1; D remains unclear. V was pared by 7 bases and J by 4 bases, with 7 bases between. Germline V gives CDR1 MDHEN, CDR2 SYDVKM. CDR3 length: 11 amino acids. The DNA of the CDR3 is TGTGCCAGCACTTCGGGCACTGAAGCTTTCTTT. Protein: CASTSGTEAFF.

The chain uses TRBV2 and TRBJ2-1; 13 bases align to TRBD2. The CDR3 extends over 16 amino acids. V gave up 5 bases and J gave up 4 bases; unmatched junction bases: 5. Germline-derived CDR1 and CDR2 are SNHLY and FYNNEI. The CDR3 spells CASSFGLAGAYNEQFF. In DNA, the CDR3 is TGTGCCAGCAGTTTTGGACTAGCGGGGGCGTACAATGAGCAGTTCTTC.

The chain has TRBV7-8 and TRBJ1-2; 9 bases are shared with TRBD1. The CDR3 has 14 amino acids. Unmatched junction bases numbered 4, after V lost 5 bases and J lost 3 bases. Looked up from germline, CDR1 is SGHVS and CDR2 is FQNEAQ. CDR3 residues: CASSRRDRDYGYTF. CDR3 nucleotide sequence: TGTGCCAGCAGCCGCCGGGACAGGGACTATGGCTACACCTTC.

The CDR3: CAISDRGNSPLHF. The CDR3, as DNA: TGTGCCATCAGTGACAGGGGTAATTCACCCCTCCACTTT. This chain links TRBV10-3 with TRBJ1-6; a weak D match, TRBD1 (6 bases). V was pared by 3 bases and J by 6 bases, with 6 bases between. Germline assignment: CDR1 ENHRY and CDR2 SYGVKD. The CDR3 runs to 13 residues.

The chain employs TRBV4-1 and TRBJ1-2; D gene unclear. This CDR3 spans 13 amino acids. Per germline, CDR1 MGHRA and CDR2 YSYEKL. Trimming cost V 0 bases and J 5 bases, with 7 bases left between them. CDR3 DNA sequence: TGCGCCAGCAGCCAAGAGACGGGATATGGCTACACCTTC. Amino acids: CASSQETGYGYTF.

The rearrangement uses TRBV4-1 and TRBJ2-3; the match to TRBD2 covers 14 bases. Germline V lookup: CDR1 MGHRA, CDR2 YSYEKL. Trimming removed 8 bases from V and 6 bases from J; junction bases left unmatched: 10. This CDR3 is built from 16 residues. The CDR3 loop is CASSIGTSGGRDTQYF. In DNA, the CDR3 is TGCGCCAGCTCTATCGGGACTAGCGGGGGTAGGGATACGCAGTATTTT.

The chain uses TRBV28 and TRBJ1-2; perhaps TRBD1 as D (5 bases). This CDR3 has 13 amino acids. CDR1 is MDHEN, CDR2 SYDVKM, per germline. Trimming cost V 5 bases and J 6 bases, with 13 bases left between them. The CDR3 DNA follows: TGTGCCAGCAGTCCAGGGCGGATGGATGGCTACACCTTC. Protein: CASSPGRMDGYTF.

This chain connects TRBV5-1 to TRBJ2-2; 8 bases are shared with TRBD1. Losses at the gene ends were 4 bases for V and 6 bases for J; bases not matched to a gene: 11. Germline V gene lookup returns CDR1 SGHRS and CDR2 YFSETQ. The CDR3 sequence is 16 residues long. This CDR3 is CASSRRTGTSPGELFF. CDR3 bases: TGCGCCAGCAGCCGGCGGACAGGGACCTCTCCCGGGGAGCTGTTTTTT.

This clone occurred a few times. V and J are TRBV28 and TRBJ1-6, with no clear D. The CDR3 has 17 residues. The germline CDR1 and CDR2 sequences are MDHEN and SYDVKM. The V end lost 2 bases, the J end lost 2 bases, and 13 bases lay between the germline ends. As DNA, the CDR3 is TGTGCCAGCAGTTTAGGAAGGGAAATAACCTATAATTCACCCCTCCACTTT. It encodes CASSLGREITYNSPLHF.

The table lists this clone with a count of one. The rearrangement uses TRBV6-1 and TRBJ2-3; D not certain. This CDR3 is 14 amino acids long. Trimming removed 3 bases at V and 1 base at J, with 8 bases between. The germline CDR1 and CDR2 sequences are MNHNS and SASEGT. CDR3 region: CASSDGEGTDTQYF. The CDR3 coding sequence is TGTGCCAGCAGTGATGGGGAAGGCACAGATACGCAGTATTTT.

The genes are TRBV2 and TRBJ1-1, with D possibly matching TRBD1 (5 bases). Trimming pared 5 bases from V and 2 bases from J, leaving 15 bases between. Germline CDR1 is SNHLY and CDR2 is FYNNEI. The CDR3 has 15 amino acids. Here the CDR3 reads CASSNRGAGNTEAFF. In DNA, the CDR3 is TGTGCCAGCAGTAACCGAGGGGCAGGTAACACTGAAGCTTTCTTT.

The chain recombines TRBV27 with TRBJ1-6, with D perhaps TRBD1 (6 bases). The CDR3 contains 17 residues. Germline-derived CDR1 and CDR2 are MNHEY and SMNVEV (reference sequence). V lost 6 bases to trimming and J lost 8 bases, with 23 bases between them. The CDR3 nucleotides are TGTGCCAGCAGCCCTCCGGGACACACGTCCCCTTATTCACCCCTCCACTTT. Translating gives CASSPPGHTSPYSPLHF.

The chain links TRBV29-1 to TRBJ1-4; D gene ambiguous. The CDR3 length is 11 residues. Trimming removed 7 bases at V and 0 bases at J, with 3 bases between. Germline CDR1 SQVTM, CDR2 ANQGSEA. CDR3 nucleotide sequence: TGCAGCGCTTCAACTAATGAAAAACTGTTTTTT. Amino acid sequence: CSASTNEKLFF.

This rearrangement joins TRBV7-8 to TRBJ1-2; the match to TRBD1 covers 7 bases. Germline CDR1 is SGHVS and CDR2 is FQNEAQ. Losses at the gene ends were 5 bases for V and 0 bases for J; bases not matched to a gene: 9. The CDR3 has 16 amino acids. The CDR3 coding sequence is TGTGCCAGCAGCCAGGGGGGGAGCCAACCTAACTATGGCTACACCTTC. Encoded protein: CASSQGGSQPNYGYTF.

This clone showed up just a few times. The chain links TRBV10-3 to TRBJ1-5, with no clear D. The germline V and J ends were trimmed by 1 base and 5 bases, with 6 bases remaining between them. The V gene's germline CDR1 is ENHRY and CDR2 SYGVKD. This CDR3 has 13 amino acids. CDR3 nucleotides: TGTGCCATCAGTGAGTGGAGAGATCAGCCCCAGCATTTT. Translation gives CAISEWRDQPQHF.

The chain links TRBV5-5 to TRBJ1-2; D not certain. Germline V gene data show CDR1 as SGHKS and CDR2 as YYEKEE (reference sequence). The CDR3 covers 14 residues. V was shortened by 3 bases and J by 2 bases, with 11 bases between the two germline ends. CDR3 DNA: TGTGCCAGCAGCTCTCTACAGAGGAACTATGGCTACACCTTC. It codes for CASSSLQRNYGYTF.

The rearrangement uses TRBV10-3 and TRBJ2-1; 7 bases line up with TRBD2. The CDR3 is 15 residues long. The junction had 6 bases not matched to a gene; V was cut back by 2 bases and J by 5 bases. Per the germline V gene, CDR1 is ENHRY and CDR2 is SYGVKD. In nucleotides, the CDR3 is TGTGCCATCAGTGAGCCCAGCGGGGTGAACAATGAGCAGTTCTTC. Protein sequence: CAISEPSGVNNEQFF.

The chain combines TRBV7-2 with TRBJ1-1; TRBD1 aligns across 7 bases. The CDR3 extends over 15 amino acids. V gave up 6 bases and J gave up 1 base; unmatched junction bases: 8. Germline CDR1 SGHTA, CDR2 FQGNSA. This CDR3 is CASRRPGTANTEAFF. The CDR3, as DNA: TGTGCCAGCAGACGTCCCGGGACAGCGAACACTGAAGCTTTCTTT.

V usage is TRBV14 and J usage is TRBJ1-5; 8 nucleotides line up with TRBD1. Germline assignment: CDR1 SGHDN and CDR2 FVKESK. Trimming took 3 bases from V and 2 from J; bases not matched to a gene: 0. This CDR3 spans 14 amino acids. Written as DNA, the CDR3 is TGTGCCAGCAGCCAGGGACAGGGCAATCAGCCCCAGCATTTT. This sequence encodes CASSQGQGNQPQHF.

The genes are TRBV9 and TRBJ1-1; D might be TRBD1 (5 bases). CDR3 length: 14 residues. Germline V gene lookup returns CDR1 SGDLS and CDR2 YYNGEE. The ends were cut back, 5 bases at V and 1 base at J, with 12 bases in the middle. This chain's CDR3 is CASRAGGRNTEAFF. CDR3 coding DNA: TGTGCCAGCAGGGCTGGGGGAAGGAACACTGAAGCTTTCTTT.

The J gene is TRBJ1-4, the V gene TRBV11-3; D is unclear. V shed 5 bases and J shed 2 bases, with 12 bases lying between them. Germline V gene data show CDR1 as SGHNT and CDR2 as YENEEA. This CDR3 spans 15 amino acids. The CDR3 DNA is TGTGCCAGCAGCCCCGGCGGGCCGACTAATGAAAAACTGTTTTTT. Translation: CASSPGGPTNEKLFF.

The rearrangement joins TRBV6-1 to TRBJ1-5; 7 positions agree with TRBD1. The CDR3 has 13 amino acids. Per germline, CDR1 MNHNS and CDR2 SASEGT. V trimming: 8 bases; J trimming: 5 bases; junction bases outside the gene matches: 6. DNA for the CDR3: TGTGCCAGCCAGGGACAGCGAGATCAGCCCCAGCATTTT. Translation gives CASQGQRDQPQHF.

This clone was recorded only once. The rearrangement links TRBV21-1 to TRBJ1-1. TRBV21-1 is a documented pseudogene. The length of the CDR3 is 18 residues. The CDR3: CASSKEMGGGARRTEAFF. CDR3 nucleotides: TGTGCCAGCAGCAAAGAGATGGGCGGGGGCGCGCGGCGGACTGAAGCTTTCTTT.